This T cell receptor (beta chain) appears in the sequencing data of a study of blood T cell repertoires in COVID-19. In terms of age and location, participants ranged from roughly 18 to 95 years and lived in about two dozen US areas. With 1 base removed from V and 0 bases from J, the gap between germline ends came to 10 bases. The CDR3 contains 16 residues. Germline CDR1 KGHDR, CDR2 SFDVKD. In the authors' methods: Estimation of nucleated cell counts relied on the amplification of reference gene primers. Assay: immunoSEQ multiplex PCR; the TCRdb copy retains only in-frame clones and omits some. The DNA gave D and trimming, while V, J and clone size come from that table. The profile covers tens of thousands of clones, with more than 85% appearing a single time and roughly 1.2% taken by the ten largest.

The TCR was taken from a woman aged 50 to 60 with acute COVID-19. This chain connects TRBV24-1 to TRBJ2-3, with a tentative D call TRBD2 (6 bases). Material: PBMCs or T cells enriched from blood (not recorded which). The CDR3 region is CATSDLKRASTDTQYF. DNA for the CDR3: TGTGCCACCAGTGATTTAAAGCGGGCTAGCACAGATACGCAGTATTTT.